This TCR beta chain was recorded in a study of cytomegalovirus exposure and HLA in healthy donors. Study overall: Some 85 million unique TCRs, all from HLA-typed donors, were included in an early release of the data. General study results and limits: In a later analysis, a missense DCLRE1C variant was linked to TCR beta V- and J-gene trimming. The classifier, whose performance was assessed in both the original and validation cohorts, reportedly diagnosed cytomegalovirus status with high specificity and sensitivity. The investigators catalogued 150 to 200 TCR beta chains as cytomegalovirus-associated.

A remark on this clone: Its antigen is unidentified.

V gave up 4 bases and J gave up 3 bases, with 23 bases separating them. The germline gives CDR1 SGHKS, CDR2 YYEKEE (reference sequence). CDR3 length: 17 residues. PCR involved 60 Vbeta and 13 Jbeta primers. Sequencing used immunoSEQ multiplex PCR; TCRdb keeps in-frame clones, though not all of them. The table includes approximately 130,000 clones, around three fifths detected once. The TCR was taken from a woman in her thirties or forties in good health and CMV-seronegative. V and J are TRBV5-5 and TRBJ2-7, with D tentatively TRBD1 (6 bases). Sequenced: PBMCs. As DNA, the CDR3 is TGTGCCAGCAGCCCATGGGTCACCGATAAGGGACACTACGAGCAGTACTTC. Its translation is CASSPWVTDKGHYEQYF.